This TCR beta chain was captured by sequencing in a study of blood T cells in healthy people across ages. The wider study: Every two T cells gave about one barcoded beta molecule via template switching. Study findings and constraints: Any changes in expanded clonotypes were possibly confounded, as donor CMV status remained unknown. Measured against age, TCR beta diversity per million T cells decreased in a roughly linear manner.

A sample-barcoded 5' primer and a J-beta primer mix were used in a second PCR of roughly 6 to 11 cycles. Using its own MiXCR run on the 5' RACE reads, TCRdb lists one record per CDR3 protein. The profile shows 1.5 million to 2 million distinct CDR3 sequences, about two fifths of them singletons. V lost 5 bases, J lost 7 bases, and 12 bases lay in between. Germline CDR1 and CDR2: DFQATT and SNEGSKA (reference sequence). This CDR3 is built from 12 residues. With regard to this clonotype: The antigen remains undetermined.

Staff drew around 10 milliliters of peripheral blood from each donor. This chain connects TRBV20-1 to TRBJ1-5, with D possibly TRBD1 on 6 matching bases. The sequenced material came from blood. This TCR was recovered from a human donor in good health. The CDR3 coding sequence is TGCAGTGCTTCACAGGGTCTCCAGCCCCAGCATTTT. This translates into CSASQGLQPQHF.